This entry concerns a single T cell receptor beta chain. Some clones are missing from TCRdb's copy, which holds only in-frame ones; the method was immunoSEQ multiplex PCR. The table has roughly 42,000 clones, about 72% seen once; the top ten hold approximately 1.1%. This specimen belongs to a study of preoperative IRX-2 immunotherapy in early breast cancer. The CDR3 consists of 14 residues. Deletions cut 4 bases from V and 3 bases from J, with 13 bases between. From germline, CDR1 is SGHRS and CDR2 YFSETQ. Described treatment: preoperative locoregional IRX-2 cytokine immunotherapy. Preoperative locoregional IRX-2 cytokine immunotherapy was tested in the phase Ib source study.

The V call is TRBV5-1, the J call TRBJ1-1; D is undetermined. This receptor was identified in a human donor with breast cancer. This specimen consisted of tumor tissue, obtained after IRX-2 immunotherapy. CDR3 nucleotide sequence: TGCGCCAGCAGCCAAGGACGGCTTTACACTGAAGCTTTCTTT. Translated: CASSQGRLYTEAFF.